This T cell receptor beta chain was identified during a study of human T cells and chemical hapten exposure. The overall study: Yields of TCR per sample differed, chiefly owing to small differences in pooled library volume. Findings of the study overall: Sensitizing with DPC caused no change in TCRs above 1 in 1000 frequency.

The CDR3 sequence is 12 residues long. V was pared by 6 bases and J by 4 bases, with 4 bases of the junction left unmatched. Germline V gene lookup returns CDR1 DFQATT and CDR2 SNEGSKA (reference sequence). With respect to this clonotype: The antigen remains unidentified.

The starting material, unfractionated whole blood, was used for total RNA extraction. Single cDNA molecules in the library carried unique molecular identifiers attached during preparation. Original data processing: A per-sample median of around 100,000 TCRs was observed, with a range of roughly 20,000 to 690,600. TCRdb used MiXCR to reprocess the 5' RACE reads, holding one entry per CDR3 protein. TCRdb assigned the V and J calls; the authors' analysis was not used. The repertoire consists of 65,000 to 90,000 distinct CDR3 sequences, with approximately 15% occurring once and the leading ten covering approximately 7%.

The rearrangement uses TRBV20-1 and TRBJ1-2, with 8 bases matching TRBD1. The clonotype comes from a female donor in good health. The CDR3 protein is CSASGGVYGYTF. The CDR3 nucleotides are TGCAGTGCATCAGGGGGCGTCTATGGCTACACCTTC.